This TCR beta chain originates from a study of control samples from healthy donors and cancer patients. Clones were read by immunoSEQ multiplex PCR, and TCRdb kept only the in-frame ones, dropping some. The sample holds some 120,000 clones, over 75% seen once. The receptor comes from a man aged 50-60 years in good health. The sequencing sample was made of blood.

CDR3 nucleotide sequence: TGTGCCAGCAGCTTGTCTAGCGGGGCACGCACCGGGGAGCTGTTTTTT. It encodes CASSLSSGARTGELFF. V and J are TRBV5-5 and TRBJ2-2; 9 positions agree with TRBD2. From germline, CDR1 is SGHKS and CDR2 YYEKEE (reference sequence). J was trimmed by 4 bases and V by 1 base; bases with no gene match: 5. CDR3 length: 16 residues.